Following are 21 T cell receptor beta chains from one sample sequenced in a study of breast tumors, draining lymph nodes, adjacent tissues. TCRdb used MiXCR to reprocess the multiplex PCR reads, holding one entry per CDR3 protein. The profile covers about 140,000 distinct CDR3 sequences, with 20% to 25% appearing a single time and around 2.6% taken by the ten largest. Axillary draining lymph nodes of breast cancer patients supplied the node samples. The sequenced sample was axillary lymph node tissue. These receptors originate from a female donor with breast cancer. Some clones in this sample may be carry-over from other donors' samples.

Many counts were recorded for this clonotype. The gene calls are TRBV20-1 and TRBJ1-5; a weak D match, TRBD1 (5 bases). This CDR3 contains 13 residues. In germline, CDR1 is DFQATT, CDR2 SNEGSKA (reference sequence). V dropped 6 bases and J dropped 2 bases, with 11 bases sitting between them. The CDR3 DNA sequence: TGCAGTGCCTGGGGGTCCCGCAATCAGCCCCAGCATTTT. As protein: CSAWGSRNQPQHF.

This clonotype came up many times. V is TRBV7-2 and J is TRBJ2-5, with 9 positions matching TRBD2. In germline, CDR1 is SGHTA, CDR2 FQGNSA. CDR3 size: 14 residues. The V and J ends lost 3 bases and 5 bases, in that order; junction bases with no gene match: 4. The CDR3 region has the DNA TGTGCCAGCAGCTTTGGCGGGAGGGTCGAGACCCAGTACTTC. This codes for CASSFGGRVETQYF.

Notes on this clonotype: Given a much more abundant clone one base away, this may be a read error. The rearrangement joins TRBV5-4 to TRBJ2-1; 11 bases line up with TRBD2. Germline-derived CDR1 and CDR2 are SGHNT and YYREEE (reference sequence). The length of the CDR3 is 13 residues. In DNA form, the CDR3 reads TGTGCCAGCCTAACTAGCGGGAGTCGAGAGCAGCTCTTC. It codes for CASLTSGSREQLF. Full variable domain (rest looked up from reference TRBV5-4 and TRBJ2-1): ETGVTQSPTHLIKTRGQQVTLRCSSQSGHNTVSWYQQALGQGPQFIFQYYREEENGRGNFPPRFSGLQFPNYSSELNVNALELDDSALYLCASLTSGSREQLFGPGTRLTVL.

There are many counts of this clonotype. The V gene is TRBV6-5, the J gene TRBJ2-1; D gene ambiguous. With 2 bases removed from V and 9 bases from J, the gap between germline ends came to 11 bases. Germline V gene sequence: CDR1 MNHEY, CDR2 SVGAGI. CDR3 length equals 13 residues. The CDR3 nucleotides read TGTGCCAGCAGTTACCCGCGGTCTCCTGAGCAGTTCTTC. Protein product: CASSYPRSPEQFF.

For this clonotype: A read error may be the cause here, since a much bigger clone is one base away. The chain couples TRBV3-1 to TRBJ1-6; D possibly corresponds to TRBD1 (6 bases). The CDR3 runs 15 residues. Germline V gene sequence: CDR1 LGHDT, CDR2 YNNKEL (reference sequence). The CDR3 spells CASSQVHRADSPPHF. CDR3 sequence (DNA): TGTGCCAGCAGCCAAGTACACAGGGCGGATTCACCCCCCCACTTT.

On this clonotype itself: This clone may be a read error of a much larger clone one base away. The conserved phenylalanine or tryptophan is not found at the CDR3 terminus, so this likely reflects a read error. The chain recombines TRBV5-6 with TRBJ2-7; 10 nucleotides match TRBD1. CDR3 size: 13 residues. CDR1 and CDR2 from the germline V gene are SGHDT and YYEEEE. With 1 base clipped from V and 9 bases from J, the junction kept 4 bases outside the gene matches. DNA for the CDR3: TGTGCCAGCAGCTTGTGGGACAGGGGAGGGCAGTACCTC. Its protein is CASSLWDRGGQYL.

The chain recombines TRBV10-3 with TRBJ1-3, with D perhaps matching TRBD1 (6 bases). Germline V gives CDR1 ENHRY, CDR2 SYGVKD. Trimming removed 0 bases from V and 4 bases from J, with 13 bases in between. The CDR3 runs to 16 residues. The CDR3 loop is CAISESAGAFGNTIYF. The CDR3 region has the DNA TGTGCCATCAGTGAGTCAGCGGGGGCATTCGGAAACACCATATATTTT.

This clonotype was observed many times. The chain employs TRBV4-2 and TRBJ1-5; 7 bases are shared with TRBD1. The CDR3 is made up of 16 amino acids. Germline V CDR1 and CDR2: LGHNA, YNFKEQ. The J segment lost 6 bases and the V segment lost 0 bases, leaving 8 bases of the junction unmatched. CDR3 coding DNA: TGTGCCAGCAGCCAAGATCAGGCAGGGGGAGGTCAGCCCCAGCATTTT. Protein sequence: CASSQDQAGGGQPQHF.

Note on this clonotype: This could be a read error, since a much larger clone is one nucleotide away. The gene calls are TRBV18 and TRBJ1-6; D ambiguous. This CDR3 spans 14 amino acids. Per the germline V gene, CDR1 is KGHSH and CDR2 is LQKENI. V lost 2 bases to trimming and J lost 6 bases, with 8 bases between them. The DNA of the CDR3 is TGTGCCAGCTCACCAACGAGGATTAATTCACCCCTCCACTTT. It yields the protein CASSPTRINSPLHF. Full variable domain (rest looked up from reference TRBV18 and TRBJ1-6): NAGVMQNPRHLVRRRGQEARLRCSPMKGHSHVYWYRQLPEEGLKFMVYLQKENIIDESGMPKERFSAEFPKEGPSILRIQQVVRGDSAAYFCASSPTRINSPLHFGNGTRLTVT.

This clonotype was detected ten times or more. The rearrangement joins TRBV6-1 to TRBJ2-1, with 8 nucleotides matching TRBD2. Germline V gives CDR1 MNHNS, CDR2 SASEGT. After removal of 2 bases from V and 1 base from J, the junction contained 4 bases not matched to a gene. The CDR3 length is 16 residues. The CDR3 nucleotides read TGTGCCAGCAGTGAATTTGGCGGGAGGTCCTACAATGAGCAGTTCTTC. Residues: CASSEFGGRSYNEQFF.

This clonotype was seen many times. The chain couples TRBV5-1 to TRBJ1-2, with a weak D call TRBD1 (5 bases). The CDR3 runs to 13 residues. Germline values: CDR1 SGHRS, CDR2 YFSETQ. The V and J ends lost 4 bases and 5 bases respectively, with 12 bases between them. The CDR3 reads CASSPSQAYGYTF. CDR3 nucleotide sequence: TGCGCCAGCAGCCCGTCACAGGCTTATGGCTACACCTTC.

This clonotype was seen at least ten times. V and J are TRBV28 and TRBJ2-7; tentative D call: TRBD2 (6 bases). The length of the CDR3 is 14 residues. Trimming removed 6 bases from V and 0 bases from J, with 12 bases in between. In germline, CDR1 is MDHEN, CDR2 SYDVKM. CDR3 nucleotide sequence: TGTGCCAGCAGGGCCAGGAGGGCCTCCTACGAGCAGTACTTC. Translation: CASRARRASYEQYF.

For this clonotype: A read error is possible here, since a much larger clone lies one base away. The CDR3 ends on some other residue instead of the conserved phenylalanine or tryptophan, so this is likely a read error. The chain uses TRBV6-2 or TRBV6-3 and TRBJ2-7; the D gene is possibly TRBD2 (5 bases). V lost 2 bases to trimming and J lost 2 bases, with 7 bases between them. Per germline, CDR1 MNHEY and CDR2 SVGEGT. The CDR3 runs to 13 residues. The CDR3 spells CASSYPGTYEQYS. For the CDR3, the DNA is TGTGCCAGCAGTTACCCGGGAACCTACGAGCAGTACTCC.

This clonotype appeared many times. The V and J genes are TRBV6-5 and TRBJ2-1; TRBD2 matches at 15 bases. CDR3 size: 16 residues. With 6 bases clipped from V and 10 bases from J, the junction kept 10 bases outside the gene matches. The germline V gene has CDR1 MNHEY and CDR2 SVGAGI. The CDR3, as DNA: TGTGCCAGCAGCCCCGGACTAGCGGGAGGGAGGAAGGAGCAGTTCTTC. It encodes CASSPGLAGGRKEQFF.

In this sample, this clonotype turned up many times. The chain carries TRBV28 and TRBJ2-7; D unresolved. Trimming pared 6 bases from V and 4 bases from J, leaving 10 bases between. CDR1 is MDHEN and CDR2 is SYDVKM in the germline V gene. The CDR3 sequence is 12 residues long. CDR3 protein: CASSHLGYEQYF. The CDR3 nucleotides read TGTGCCAGCAGCCATCTGGGGTACGAGCAGTACTTC.

This clonotype occurred many times. The chain carries TRBV6-1 and TRBJ1-3; a weak D match, TRBD1 (6 bases). Looked up from germline, CDR1 is MNHNS and CDR2 is SASEGT. The germline V and J ends were trimmed by 4 bases and 3 bases, with 10 bases remaining between them. This CDR3 has 14 amino acids. CDR3 coding DNA: TGTGCCAGCAGTGGAGACAGGAGTGGAAACACCATATATTTT. Translating it yields CASSGDRSGNTIYF.

This clonotype was counted at least ten times. The rearrangement links TRBV7-7 to TRBJ2-1; 7 positions agree with TRBD1. J gave up 3 bases and V 4 bases, and 3 bases lay outside the gene matches. CDR1 is SSHAT, CDR2 FNYEAQ, per germline (reference sequence). The CDR3 is made up of 14 amino acids. The CDR3 DNA is TGTGCCAGCAGCTCCGGGGACAGCTACAATGAGCAGTTCTTC. Its protein is CASSSGDSYNEQFF.

On this clonotype: This may come from a read error, since a much larger clone is one base off. The chain joins TRBV19 to TRBJ2-2; the match to TRBD1 covers 9 bases. Germline values: CDR1 LNHDA, CDR2 SQIVND (reference sequence). CDR3 length equals 16 residues. The CDR3, as DNA: TGTGCCAGTAGTTCCGGGACAGGGAGGAGTACCGGGGAGCGGTTTTTT. This sequence encodes CASSSGTGRSTGERFF.

With respect to this clonotype: A read error may be the cause here, since a much bigger clone is one base away. V gene TRBV6-6 combines with J gene TRBJ1-5; 9 bases are shared with TRBD1. Trimming at V came to 4 bases and at J to 2 bases, leaving 6 bases not matched to a gene. CDR1 MNHNY and CDR2 SVGAGI come from the germline V gene (reference sequence). There are 16 residues in the CDR3. The CDR3 loop is CASSSTDRGGNQPQHF. The CDR3 DNA is TGTGCCAGCAGTTCTACCGACAGGGGGGGCAATCAGCCCCAGCATTTT.

This clonotype was found many times. The chain carries TRBV20-1 and TRBJ2-1; tentative D call: TRBD2 (7 bases). CDR3 length: 14 residues. From germline, CDR1 is DFQATT and CDR2 SNEGSKA (reference sequence). The V end was cut by 6 bases, the J end by 7 bases, with 19 bases between. The CDR3 protein is CSAGARGGVNEQFF. As DNA, the CDR3 is TGCAGTGCAGGGGCGAGGGGGGGAGTTAATGAGCAGTTCTTC.

This clonotype occurred many times. The chain combines TRBV2 with TRBJ1-6; D remains unclear. Trimming removed 0 bases from V and 8 bases from J, with 5 bases in between. The germline V gene has CDR1 SNHLY and CDR2 FYNNEI. CDR3 size: 13 residues. CDR3 DNA: TGTGCCAGCAGTGAAGCGTCTGATTCACCCCTCCACTTT. Its translation is CASSEASDSPLHF.